This TCR beta chain was observed in a study of shared clonotypes between healthy human individuals. Whole-study results and caveats: Rarefaction gave evidence that sorted-subset sequencing remained incomplete despite large depth. With a handful of donors compared, 4% to 5% of naive CD4 clonotypes were shared.

The method was immunoSEQ multiplex PCR; TCRdb's version includes in-frame clones alone and lacks a portion of them. Of hundreds of thousands of clones listed, around 72% are singletons. Partitioning of CD4+ cells yielded a CD45RA+ naive subset and a CD45RA-negative memory subset. About this clone: Its antigen is as yet unknown.

Sequenced sample: memory CD4+ T cells sorted from blood. Documented subset: CD45RA-negative fraction. The sequence was collected from a woman in her 30s in good health.

The CDR3 is CSVEDRNRGLETQYF. In DNA form, the CDR3 reads TGCAGCGTTGAAGACCGCAACAGGGGGCTGGAGACCCAGTACTTC. The chain is built from TRBV29-1 and TRBJ2-5; TRBD1 agrees at 9 bases. Germline values: CDR1 SQVTM, CDR2 ANQGSEA. The V segment lost 0 bases and the J segment 5 bases; nucleotides outside the gene matches: 7. The CDR3 sequence is 15 residues long. The whole variable domain, remainder taken from reference TRBV29-1 and TRBJ2-5, is SAVISQKPSRDICQRGTSLTIQCQVDSQVTMMFWYRQQPGQSLTLIATANQGSEATYESGFVIDKFPISRPNLTFSTLTVSNMSPEDSSIYLCSVEDRNRGLETQYFGPGTRLLVL.